This T cell receptor beta chain was recovered during a study of PD-1 blockade in classical Hodgkin lymphoma. CDR3 length equals 13 residues. Trimming removed 6 bases from V and 5 bases from J; junction bases left unmatched: 6. The germline V gene has CDR1 SQVTM and CDR2 ANQGSEA. The data were produced by immunoSEQ multiplex PCR, yet TCRdb's version contains in-frame clones alone and is incomplete. This table has roughly 100,000 clones, 85% to 95% appearing once. This clone was seen only a few times. Its antigen is currently unknown. Stated time point: cycle 4 day 1 (C4D1), after five to seven weeks of nivolumab. Relapse after autologous stem cell transplantation occurred in every patient, and brentuximab vedotin exposure varied. General study points: CD4+ TCR diversity climbed significantly by C4D1, unlike CD8+ TCR diversity.

The starting material was peripheral blood mononuclear cells (PBMCs), obtained before the fourth cycle of nivolumab. This rearrangement joins TRBV29-1 to TRBJ2-5; 10 positions match TRBD1. This receptor was obtained from a human donor with classical Hodgkin lymphoma. CDR3 nucleotides: TGCAGCGTCCGACAGGGGGCGGGTGAGACCCAGTACTTC. Its translation: CSVRQGAGETQYF.